This TCR beta chain comes out of a study of graft-versus-host responses after intestinal transplantation. Study summary: As for transplant type, recipients had multivisceral, liver-intestinal, or isolated intestinal grafts.

Only in-frame clones appear in the TCRdb table, and some are missing; sequencing was by immunoSEQ multiplex PCR. Here the sample spans 80,000 to 95,000 clones, roughly 91% being singletons. The CDR3 is 14 residues long. The germline V gene has CDR1 MNHEY and CDR2 SMNVEV (reference sequence). Unmatched junction bases numbered 7, after V lost 5 bases and J lost 6 bases. Study-wide findings and caveats: Early declines in HvG clones that occurred post-transplant were associated with peak circulating GvH clone levels. When patients had graft-donor T cell macrochimerism, their allografts held high graft-versus-host to host-versus-graft clonal ratios. Recipient-marrow GvH clones were detected, some having first appeared in ileum or blood.

On this clone itself: Its antigen is undetermined.

The sequencing here drew on unstimulated CD8+ T cells sorted from spleen or lymph node cells, taken before intestinal transplant. The TCR originated in a human donor who received an intestinal transplant. V and J are TRBV27 and TRBJ2-7, with 10 bases that match TRBD1. The CDR3 DNA sequence: TGTGCCAGCAGTCCCGGGACAGGGGTTTCCGAGCAGTACTTC. Translated: CASSPGTGVSEQYF.